This T cell receptor (beta chain) was recovered during a study of shared clonotypes between healthy human individuals. Whole-study results and caveats: Sequencing depth was expected to affect clonotype sharing among donors.

A word on this clone: Antigen unknown.

Deep was the level at which the assay was run. Clones were read by immunoSEQ multiplex PCR, and TCRdb kept only the in-frame ones, dropping some. The sample has about a million clones; 77% are singletons. V lost 6 bases and J lost 7, with 6 bases in between. Germline CDR1 SNHLY, CDR2 FYNNEI. The CDR3 loop spans 11 amino acids. The chain combines TRBV2 with TRBJ2-2; D unclear. This sequence originates from a man between 18 and 29 years old in good health. Some clones in this sample may be carry-over from other donors' samples. Sequenced sample: memory CD4+ T cells from PBMCs. Sample subset: CD45RA-negative fraction. This chain's CDR3 is CASRRDGELFF. The CDR3 DNA reads TGTGCCAGCAGGAGAGACGGGGAGCTGTTTTTT.